The 12 T cell receptor beta chains listed next were all sequenced from one sample in a study of early T cells in non-severe SARS-CoV-2 infection. TCRdb reprocessed the 5' RACE reads via MiXCR and lists one record per CDR3 protein. The sample yields tens of thousands of distinct CDR3 sequences, more than 4.5% seen once. The sequencing here drew on whole blood, taken at baseline. These receptors all stem from an adult who was a healthcare worker with PCR-confirmed SARS-CoV-2 infection or an uninfected control (not recorded which).

The CDR3 protein is CASSLLAGDTGELFF. In DNA, the CDR3 is TGTGCCAGCAGCCTTTTAGCGGGAGACACCGGGGAGCTGTTTTTT. The rearrangement joins TRBV7-3 to TRBJ2-2; 9 nucleotides match TRBD2. This CDR3 is built from 15 residues. V shed 5 bases, J shed 3 bases, and the junction held 4 bases outside the gene matches. Per the germline V gene, CDR1 is SGHTA and CDR2 is FQGTGA. The full variable domain, its missing parts supplied by reference TRBV7-3 and TRBJ2-2, is GAGVSQTPSNKVTEKGKYVELRCDPISGHTALYWYRQSLGQGPEFLIYFQGTGAADDSGLPNDRFFAVRPEGSVSTLKIQRTERGDSAVYLCASSLLAGDTGELFFGEGSRLTVL.

The chain couples TRBV6-2 or TRBV6-3 to TRBJ2-5, with TRBD2 matching over 10 bases. This CDR3 comprises 14 residues. J lost 3 bases, V lost 6 bases, and 4 bases had no gene match. Germline loops: CDR1 MNHEY, CDR2 SVGEGT. The CDR3 DNA sequence: TGTGCCAGCAGGGAACTAGCGGGAAAAGAGACCCAGTACTTC. Translation gives CASRELAGKETQYF.

This clonotype was observed a handful of times. The V call is TRBV11-2, the J call TRBJ2-2; D call uncertain. The V and J ends lost 3 bases and 6 bases respectively, with 8 bases between them. Looked up from germline, CDR1 is SGHAT and CDR2 is FQNNGV. The CDR3 is 13 amino acids. The CDR3 region has the DNA TGTGCCAGCAGCTTCTTAGTATCCGGGGAGCTGTTTTTT. Amino acids: CASSFLVSGELFF.

This clonotype was observed at least ten times. V usage is TRBV2 and J usage is TRBJ2-5; D gene ambiguous. Germline lookup yields CDR1 SNHLY and CDR2 FYNNEI. Trimming shortened V by 2 bases and J by 2 bases, and 3 bases separated the two germline ends. The CDR3 covers 12 residues. Here the CDR3 reads CASSEHQETQYF. The CDR3 nucleotides are TGTGCCAGCAGTGAACATCAAGAGACCCAGTACTTC.

This clonotype was observed many times. The chain has TRBV29-1 and TRBJ2-3; 11 positions agree with TRBD2. The CDR3 extends over 14 amino acids. V lost 6 bases to trimming and J lost 6 bases; unmatched junction nucleotides: 8. The V gene's germline CDR1 is SQVTM and CDR2 ANQGSEA. CDR3 in amino acids: CSVGTSGGGDTQYF. Written as DNA, the CDR3 is TGCAGCGTCGGGACTAGCGGAGGGGGGGATACGCAGTATTTT.

This clonotype was recorded many times. The chain is built from TRBV7-9 and TRBJ1-2; 7 bases map to TRBD1. This CDR3 spans 13 amino acids. Losses at the gene ends were 5 bases for V and 5 bases for J; bases not matched to a gene: 5. Germline assignment: CDR1 SEHNR and CDR2 FQNEAQ (reference sequence). The CDR3 protein is CASSEGAGYGYTF. The CDR3 DNA sequence: TGTGCCAGCAGCGAGGGGGCAGGGTATGGCTACACCTTC.

The chain joins TRBV19 to TRBJ1-5, with 7 nucleotides matching TRBD1. The CDR3 covers 15 residues. V lost 5 bases and J lost 6; bases outside the gene matches: 10. CDR1 is LNHDA, CDR2 SQIVND, per germline (reference sequence). Here the CDR3 DNA reads TGTGCCAGTAGTTCTCCGGGACAGATGCGTCAGCCCCAGCATTTT. The encoded protein is CASSSPGQMRQPQHF.

CDR3 in DNA: TGTGCCAGCAGTTACCTTGACATGGGAGAAGCTTTCTTT. It translates to CASSYLDMGEAFF. V gene TRBV6-6 combines with J gene TRBJ1-1; D gene ambiguous. The CDR3 extends over 13 amino acids. Deletions cut 2 bases from V and 8 bases from J, with 12 bases between. CDR1 and CDR2 from the germline V gene are MNHNY and SVGAGI (reference sequence).

Only a few counts were recorded for this clonotype. The chain couples TRBV12-3 or TRBV12-4 to TRBJ1-1; D uncertain. This CDR3 is built from 13 residues. V was pared by 6 bases and J by 0 bases, with 8 bases between. CDR3 bases: TGTGCCAGCAGGCAGCAAATGAACACTGAAGCTTTCTTT. Translating gives CASRQQMNTEAFF.

This clonotype was counted at least ten times. The chain is built from TRBV27 and TRBJ2-1; tentative D call: TRBD2 (6 bases). This CDR3 has 13 residues. Trimming pared 3 bases from V and 4 bases from J, leaving 7 bases between. CDR1 MNHEY and CDR2 SMNVEV come from the germline V gene (reference sequence). The CDR3 loop is CASSFRGYNEQFF. The CDR3 DNA sequence: TGTGCCAGCAGTTTCCGGGGGTACAATGAGCAGTTCTTC.

This clonotype was recorded only once. A read error may explain this, as a much larger clone is one base away. The chain couples TRBV3-1 to TRBJ2-1, with 10 positions matching TRBD1. This CDR3 is 13 amino acids long. Germline values: CDR1 LGHDT, CDR2 YNNKEL (reference sequence). Here the CDR3 reads CTSTPTGGGEQFF. The CDR3 nucleotides are TGTACCAGCACACCGACAGGGGGCGGGGAGCAGTTCTTC.

This clonotype was seen ten or more times. The chain links TRBV28 to TRBJ2-2; D possibly corresponds to TRBD2 (5 bases). The CDR3 is made up of 14 amino acids. V was trimmed by 4 bases and J by 1 base, leaving 7 bases between them. Germline CDR1 and CDR2: MDHEN and SYDVKM. The CDR3 sequence: CASSSGKNTGELFF. The CDR3 coding sequence is TGTGCCAGCAGTTCCGGGAAGAACACCGGGGAGCTGTTTTTT.